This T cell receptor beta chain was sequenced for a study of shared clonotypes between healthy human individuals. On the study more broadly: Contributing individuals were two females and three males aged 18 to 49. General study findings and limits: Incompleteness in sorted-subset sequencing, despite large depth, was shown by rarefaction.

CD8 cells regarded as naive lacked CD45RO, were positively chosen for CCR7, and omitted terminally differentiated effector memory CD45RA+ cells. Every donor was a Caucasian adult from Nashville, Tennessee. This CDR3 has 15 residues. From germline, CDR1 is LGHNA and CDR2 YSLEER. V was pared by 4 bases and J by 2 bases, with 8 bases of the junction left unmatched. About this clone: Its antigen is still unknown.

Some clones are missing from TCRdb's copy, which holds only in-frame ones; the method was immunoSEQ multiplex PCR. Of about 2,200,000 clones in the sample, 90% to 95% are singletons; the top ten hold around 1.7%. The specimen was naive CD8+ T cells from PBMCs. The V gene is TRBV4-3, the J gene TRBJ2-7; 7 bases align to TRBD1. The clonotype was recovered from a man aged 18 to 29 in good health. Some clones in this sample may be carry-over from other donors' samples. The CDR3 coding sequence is TGCGCCAGCAGCCCAGGACAGGACTTAACCTACGAGCAGTACTTC. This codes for CASSPGQDLTYEQYF.